This T cell receptor beta chain was captured by sequencing in a study of CD8+ T cells in alopecia areata. The CDR3 is made up of 13 amino acids. CDR1 is GTSNPN, CDR2 SVGIG, per germline (reference sequence). V lost 2 bases to trimming and J lost 1 base, with 6 bases between them. Isolated RNA was reverse transcribed into cDNA used as the sequencing template. TCRdb's copy holds only in-frame clones and misses some; the assay was immunoSEQ multiplex PCR. The sample holds 140,000 to 150,000 clones; approximately 50% are singletons and the top ten take less than 1%. On this clone itself: The identical CDR3 is also encoded by other nucleotide sequences in the sample.

The rearrangement uses TRBV30 and TRBJ1-5; D call uncertain. The receptor was derived from a human donor with alopecia areata. The sample here was CD4+ T cells sorted from blood, taken at week 0. Written as DNA, the CDR3 is TGTGCCTGGAGTCCTCGGAGCAATCAGCCCCAGCATTTT. As protein: CAWSPRSNQPQHF.